Listed below are T cell receptor beta chains from one sample, sequenced in a study of T cells expressing NK-cell markers. TCRdb reprocessed the 5' RACE reads, keeping one entry per CDR3 protein, no DNA. Its table records about 550,000 distinct CDR3 sequences. The specimen sequenced was blood T cells: a sorted CD56 or NKG2C T cell subset, CD4+ or CD8+ T cells, or bulk PBMC T cells (not recorded which). The receptor set was obtained from a man younger than 30 in good health. CDR3s include the opening cysteine and the closing phenylalanine or tryptophan. Fields, in order: V gene, J gene, CDR3 protein.

TRBV20-1	TRBJ2-1	CSARGRPPTGELYEQFF
TRBV4-1	TRBJ1-2	CASSQDSLYGYTF
TRBV12-3/TRBV12-4	TRBJ1-5	CASSFAGAGGPQHF
TRBV5-4	TRBJ1-2	CASSLVVQGNGYTF
TRBV29-1	TRBJ2-7	CSVASGRRYEQYF
TRBV3-1	TRBJ2-5	CASSPRAAIQETQYF
TRBV20-1	TRBJ2-3	CSARAPGLTSRTDTQYF
TRBV4-3	TRBJ2-7	CASSLHRDPSYEQYF
TRBV12-3/TRBV12-4	TRBJ2-2	CASRLPGTAGTGELFF
TRBV18	TRBJ2-1	CASSPRGGPAEQFF
TRBV7-9	TRBJ2-1	CASSSQGAHNEQFF
TRBV11-3	TRBJ2-3	CASSEQRGTQYF
TRBV12-3/TRBV12-4	TRBJ1-2	CASSSTGRSHGYTF
TRBV29-1	TRBJ2-7	CSVEKRREQYF
TRBV7-9	TRBJ2-1	CARGGTGGGDEQFF
TRBV20-1	TRBJ1-1	CSAPRDRTMNTEAFF
TRBV12-3/TRBV12-4	TRBJ2-2	CASSFSSGRTGTGELFF
TRBV7-6	TRBJ2-5	CAVMAGEWGETQYF
TRBV20-1	TRBJ1-2	CSALIGQGLGGYTF
TRBV15	TRBJ2-1	CATSRTPRDSSLGQFF
TRBV29-1	TRBJ2-3	CSAFRGTDTQYF
TRBV5-6	TRBJ2-1	CASSLGRARGEQFF
TRBV29-1	TRBJ1-2	CSVEVEGRGYGYTF
TRBV9	TRBJ2-1	CASSVASDPYNEQFF
TRBV4-3	TRBJ2-3	CASSDRQGSTDTQYF
TRBV27	TRBJ2-1	CASSPLGVNEQFF
TRBV6-1	TRBJ2-5	CASRPGPHLSLQETQYF
TRBV19	TRBJ2-7	CASSLQNSGFAYEQYF
TRBV5-1	TRBJ2-2	CASSLGTGANTGELFF
TRBV4-2	TRBJ2-7	CASRETGSYEQYF
TRBV20-1	TRBJ1-2	CSAPITLFVEGPYGYTF
TRBV4-2	TRBJ2-4	CASSQETSGIAKNIQYF
TRBV15	TRBJ1-1	CATSLTLGQGFTEAFF
TRBV11-2	TRBJ2-2	CASSLLRDMGELFF
TRBV2	TRBJ1-2	CASTAFLGPGYGYTF
TRBV4-2	TRBJ2-7	CASSAGGAGYEQYF
TRBV29-1	TRBJ2-3	CSVEEAGSTDTQYF
TRBV6-5	TRBJ1-5	CASSLSQPGPSRNQPQHF
TRBV20-1	TRBJ1-5	CSANDRHSNQPQHF
TRBV5-6	TRBJ2-3	CASSPFMNTQYF
TRBV12-5	TRBJ2-5	CASAPPGLPTETQYF
TRBV13	TRBJ2-6	CASSSQGFEGANVLTF
TRBV29-1	TRBJ2-6	CSVEARSGANVLTF
TRBV7-2	TRBJ2-1	CASSLTSGPPAVEQFF
TRBV27	TRBJ2-7	CASSLMGLGEQYF
TRBV29-1	TRBJ1-2	CSVEDGKGYGYTF
TRBV4-1	TRBJ2-1	CASSYNSGTSYNEQFF
TRBV10-3	TRBJ2-5	CAISETGGSGETQYF
TRBV20-1	TRBJ2-1	CSARDTGQGRYNEQFF
TRBV5-1	TRBJ2-1	CASSLLRQEYNEQFF
TRBV24-1	TRBJ2-2	CATSLGLMNTGELFF